This T cell receptor beta chain originates from a study of technical replicates of blood from several donors (TCRdb year 2017). The junction carries 18 bases between V and J, which are trimmed by 7 bases and 6 bases respectively. Measured from the cysteine to the phenylalanine, the CDR3 is 14 residues long. Only the CDR3 region is kept as DNA, spanning 42 bases read in frame from base 1. Per the germline V gene (reference sequence), LNHDA is the CDR1 and SQIVND is the CDR2. On this clone itself: No cognate antigen has been identified for it. No qualities accompany the bases; no much larger clone lies one base away.

The library was obtained by the immunoSEQ multiplex PCR assay. Entries here come from immuneACCESS through TCRdb and include only in-frame sequences with V and J called. Some clones fail to appear in such tables; in the studies checked, an unresolved V gene covers under half of the shortfall, and the cause of the remainder is unknown. Recorded for this sample are 85,000 to 90,000 clones; roughly 90% of them occurred a single time. 0.2% to 0.3% of the sample is taken by the ten largest. This clonotype was sampled from a human donor in good health. Recombination linked TRBV19 to TRBJ1-2, and perhaps TRBD1 as D gene, on 5 matching bases. The sequenced sample was T cells isolated from PBMCs. Read as DNA, the sequence is TGTGCCAGTACCTCCGGGCAGGGTTGGAATGGCTACACCTTC. Its product reads: CASTSGQGWNGYTF.